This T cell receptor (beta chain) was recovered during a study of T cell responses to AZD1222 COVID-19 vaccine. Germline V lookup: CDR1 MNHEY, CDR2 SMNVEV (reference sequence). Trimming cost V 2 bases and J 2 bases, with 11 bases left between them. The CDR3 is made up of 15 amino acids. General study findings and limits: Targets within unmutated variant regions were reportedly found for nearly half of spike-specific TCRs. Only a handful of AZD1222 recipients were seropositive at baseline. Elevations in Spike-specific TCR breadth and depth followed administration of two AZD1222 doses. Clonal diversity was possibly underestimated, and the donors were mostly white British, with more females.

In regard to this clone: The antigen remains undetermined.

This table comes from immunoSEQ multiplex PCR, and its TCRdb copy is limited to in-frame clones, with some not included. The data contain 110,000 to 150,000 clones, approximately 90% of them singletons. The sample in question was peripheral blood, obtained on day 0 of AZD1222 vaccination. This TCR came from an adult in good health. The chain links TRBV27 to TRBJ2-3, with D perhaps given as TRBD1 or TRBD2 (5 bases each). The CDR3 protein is CASSLRGATTDTQYF. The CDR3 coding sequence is TGTGCCAGCAGTTTACGAGGGGCGACCACAGATACGCAGTATTTT.